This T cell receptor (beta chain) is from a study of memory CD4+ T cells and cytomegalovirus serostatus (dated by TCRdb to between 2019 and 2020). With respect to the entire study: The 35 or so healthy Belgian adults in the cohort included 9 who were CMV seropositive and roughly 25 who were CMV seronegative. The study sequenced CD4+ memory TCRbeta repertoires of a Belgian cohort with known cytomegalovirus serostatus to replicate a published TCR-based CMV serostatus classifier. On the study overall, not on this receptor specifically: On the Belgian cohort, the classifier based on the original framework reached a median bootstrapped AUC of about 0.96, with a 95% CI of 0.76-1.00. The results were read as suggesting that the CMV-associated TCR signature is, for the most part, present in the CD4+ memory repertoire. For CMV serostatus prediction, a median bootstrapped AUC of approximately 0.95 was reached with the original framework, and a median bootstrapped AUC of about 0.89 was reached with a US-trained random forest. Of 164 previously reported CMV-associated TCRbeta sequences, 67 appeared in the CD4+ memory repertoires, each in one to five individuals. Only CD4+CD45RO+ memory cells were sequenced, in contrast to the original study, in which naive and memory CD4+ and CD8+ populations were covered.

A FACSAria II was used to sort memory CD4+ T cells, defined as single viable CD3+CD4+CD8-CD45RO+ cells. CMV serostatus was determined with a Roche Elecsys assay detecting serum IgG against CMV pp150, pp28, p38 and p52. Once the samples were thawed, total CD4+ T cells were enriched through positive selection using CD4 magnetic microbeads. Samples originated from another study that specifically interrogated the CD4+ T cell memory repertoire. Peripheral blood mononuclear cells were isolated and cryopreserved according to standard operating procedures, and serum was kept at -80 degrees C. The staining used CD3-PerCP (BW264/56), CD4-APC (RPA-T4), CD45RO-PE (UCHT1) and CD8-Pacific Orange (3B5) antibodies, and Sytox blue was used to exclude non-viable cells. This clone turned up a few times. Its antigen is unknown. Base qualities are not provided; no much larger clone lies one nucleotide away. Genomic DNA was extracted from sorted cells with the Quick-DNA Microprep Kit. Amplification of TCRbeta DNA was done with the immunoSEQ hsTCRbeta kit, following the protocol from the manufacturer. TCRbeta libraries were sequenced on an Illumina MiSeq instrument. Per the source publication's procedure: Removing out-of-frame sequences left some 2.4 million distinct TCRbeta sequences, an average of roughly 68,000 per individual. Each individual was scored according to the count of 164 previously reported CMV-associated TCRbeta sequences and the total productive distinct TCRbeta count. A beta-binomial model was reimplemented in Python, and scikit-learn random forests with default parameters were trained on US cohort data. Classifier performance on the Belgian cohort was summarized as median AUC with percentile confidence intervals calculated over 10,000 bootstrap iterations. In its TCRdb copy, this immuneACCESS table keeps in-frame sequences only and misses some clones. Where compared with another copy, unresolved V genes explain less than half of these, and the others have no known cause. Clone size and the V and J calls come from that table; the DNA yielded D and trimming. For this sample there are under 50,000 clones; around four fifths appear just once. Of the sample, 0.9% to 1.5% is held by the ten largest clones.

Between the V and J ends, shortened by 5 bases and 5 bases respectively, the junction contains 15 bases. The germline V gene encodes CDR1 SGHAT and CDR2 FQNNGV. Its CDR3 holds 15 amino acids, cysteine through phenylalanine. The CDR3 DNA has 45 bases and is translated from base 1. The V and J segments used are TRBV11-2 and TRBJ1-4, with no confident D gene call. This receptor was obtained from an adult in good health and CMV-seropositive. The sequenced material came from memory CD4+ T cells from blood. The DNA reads TGTGCCAGCAGCCTACACCCCGTGGAAAATGAAAAACTGTTTTTT. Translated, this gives CASSLHPVENEKLFF. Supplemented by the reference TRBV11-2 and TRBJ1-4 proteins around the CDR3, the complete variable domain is EAGVAQSPRYKIIEKRQSVAFWCNPISGHATLYWYQQILGQGPKLLIQFQNNGVVDDSQLPKDRFSAERLKGVDSTLKIQPAKLEDSAVYLCASSLHPVENEKLFFGSGTQLSVL.